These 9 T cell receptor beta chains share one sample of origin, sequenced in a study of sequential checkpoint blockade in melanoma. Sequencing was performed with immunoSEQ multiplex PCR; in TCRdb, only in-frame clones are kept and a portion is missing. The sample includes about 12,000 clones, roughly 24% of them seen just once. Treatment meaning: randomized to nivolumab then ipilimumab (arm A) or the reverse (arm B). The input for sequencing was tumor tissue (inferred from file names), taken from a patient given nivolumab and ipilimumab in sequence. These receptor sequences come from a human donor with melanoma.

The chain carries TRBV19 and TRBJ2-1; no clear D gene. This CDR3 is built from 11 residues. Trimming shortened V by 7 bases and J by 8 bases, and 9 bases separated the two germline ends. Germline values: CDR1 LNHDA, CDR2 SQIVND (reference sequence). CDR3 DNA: TGTGCCAGTAACGGGTGGGATGAGCAGTTCTTC. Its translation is CASNGWDEQFF.

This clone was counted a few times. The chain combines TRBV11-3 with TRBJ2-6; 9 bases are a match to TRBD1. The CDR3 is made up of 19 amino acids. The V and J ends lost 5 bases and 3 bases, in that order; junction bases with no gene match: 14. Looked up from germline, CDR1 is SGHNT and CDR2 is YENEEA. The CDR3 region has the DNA TGTGCCAGCAGCCCTTTAAAGGGACAGGGCGGACTTGGGGCCAACGTCCTGACTTTC. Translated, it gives CASSPLKGQGGLGANVLTF.

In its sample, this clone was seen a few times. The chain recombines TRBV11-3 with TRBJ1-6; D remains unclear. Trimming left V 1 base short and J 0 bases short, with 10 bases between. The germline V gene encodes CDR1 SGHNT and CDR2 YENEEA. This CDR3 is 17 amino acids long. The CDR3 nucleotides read TGTGCCAGCAGCTTAGTGAGCCAACACTCCTATAATTCACCCCTCCACTTT. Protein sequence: CASSLVSQHSYNSPLHF. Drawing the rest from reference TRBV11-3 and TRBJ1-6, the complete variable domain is EAGVVQSPRYKIIEKKQPVAFWCNPISGHNTLYWYLQNLGQGPELLIRYENEEAVDDSQLPKDRFSAERLKGVDSTLKIQPAELGDSAVYLCASSLVSQHSYNSPLHFGNGTRLTVT.

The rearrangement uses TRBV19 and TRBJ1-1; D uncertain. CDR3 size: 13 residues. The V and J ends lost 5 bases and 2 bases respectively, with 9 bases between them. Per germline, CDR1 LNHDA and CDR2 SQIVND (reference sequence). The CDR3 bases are TGTGCCAGTAGTCTGGACGGTAACACTGAAGCTTTCTTT. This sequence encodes CASSLDGNTEAFF.

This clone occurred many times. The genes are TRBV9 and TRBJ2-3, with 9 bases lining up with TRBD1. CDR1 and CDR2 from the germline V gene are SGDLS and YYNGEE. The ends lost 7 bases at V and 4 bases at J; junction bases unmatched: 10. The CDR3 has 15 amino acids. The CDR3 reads CASRSRTGDADTQYF. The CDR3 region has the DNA TGTGCCAGCCGTTCCCGGACAGGGGACGCAGATACGCAGTATTTT.

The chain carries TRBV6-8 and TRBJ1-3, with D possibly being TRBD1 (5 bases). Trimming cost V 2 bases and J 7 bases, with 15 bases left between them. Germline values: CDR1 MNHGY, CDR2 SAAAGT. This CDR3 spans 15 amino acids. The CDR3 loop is CASSYEAGPWNTIYF. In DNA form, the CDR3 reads TGTGCCAGCAGTTACGAGGCAGGGCCCTGGAACACCATATATTTT.

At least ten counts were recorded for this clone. CDR3 loop: CASSLRRGTLSYEQYV. CDR3 nucleotides: TGTGCCAGCAGTTTACGCAGGGGTACCCTTTCCTACGAGCAGTACGTC. This chain uses TRBV28 with TRBJ2-7, with a possible D match to TRBD1 (6 bases). Per germline, CDR1 MDHEN and CDR2 SYDVKM. The V and J ends lost 2 bases and 1 base respectively, with 15 bases between them. This CDR3 contains 16 residues.

The CDR3 DNA reads as TGCGCCAGCAGCTTCTGGAGGGGCAGAACGGCAGATACGCAGTATTTT. Protein product: CASSFWRGRTADTQYF. This chain joins TRBV5-1 and TRBJ2-3; TRBD2 is a possible D gene (6 bases). In germline, CDR1 is SGHRS, CDR2 YFSETQ. This CDR3 region has 16 residues. Trimming stripped 2 bases from V and 4 bases from J, with 17 bases between. The entire variable domain, with the rest obtained from reference TRBV5-1 and TRBJ2-3, is as follows: KAGVTQTPRYLIKTRGQQVTLSCSPISGHRSVSWYQQTPGQGLQFLFEYFSETQRNKGNFPGRFSGRQFSNSRSEMNVSTLELGDSALYLCASSFWRGRTADTQYFGPGTRLTVL.

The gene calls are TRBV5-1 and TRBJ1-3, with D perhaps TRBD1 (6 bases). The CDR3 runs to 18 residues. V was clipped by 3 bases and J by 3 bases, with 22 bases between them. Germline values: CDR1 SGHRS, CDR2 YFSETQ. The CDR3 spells CASSSNSYTGGYGNTIYF. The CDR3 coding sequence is TGCGCCAGCAGCTCAAATTCATACACTGGGGGCTATGGAAACACCATATATTTT.